The clone carrying this T cell receptor beta chain came up once. Per the germline V gene, CDR1 is MNHEY and CDR2 is SVGAGI. V gave up 6 bases and J gave up 4 bases; unmatched junction bases: 8. The CDR3 is 15 residues long. This entry is derived from a study of T cell changes during pregnancy in multiple sclerosis. This table comes from immunoSEQ multiplex PCR, and its TCRdb copy is limited to in-frame clones, with some not included. The sample lists about 49,000 clones, approximately 95% occurring once. This chain uses TRBV6-5 with TRBJ2-1, with 8 bases matching TRBD2. Specimen: CD8+ T cells from peripheral blood mononuclear cells, collected in the first trimester of pregnancy. This receptor was taken from a female donor with multiple sclerosis, enrolled in a pregnancy study. CDR3 loop: CASRSSGSPYNEQFF. The CDR3 DNA sequence: TGTGCCAGCAGATCCAGCGGGAGCCCATACAATGAGCAGTTCTTC.